Detailed here is one T cell receptor (beta chain). The data belong to a study of blood T cell repertoires in COVID-19. Participant age was about 18 to 89 years, and participants resided in roughly 24 US areas. Donors were grouped by their self-reported clinical history. Either two negative PCRs, clearance, or symptom resolution qualified Cohort 3 donors as recovered. After removal of 0 bases from V and 8 bases from J, the junction contained 8 bases not matched to a gene. CDR1 is GTSNPN and CDR2 is SVGIG in the germline V gene (reference sequence). The CDR3 is made up of 15 amino acids. The data were produced by immunoSEQ multiplex PCR, yet TCRdb's version contains in-frame clones alone and is incomplete. The table lists nearly 400,000 clones, roughly 86% of them singletons.

This TCR was sampled from a woman between 25 and 40 years old who had recovered from COVID-19. The source material was PBMCs or T cells enriched from blood (not recorded which). V usage is TRBV30 and J usage is TRBJ1-2, with 11 nucleotides matching TRBD1. CDR3 amino acids: CAWSVGQGALWGYTF. DNA for the CDR3: TGTGCCTGGAGTGTAGGACAGGGGGCATTGTGGGGCTACACCTTC. Full variable domain (remainder filled in from reference TRBV30 and TRBJ1-2): SQTIHQWPATLVQPVGSPLSLECTVEGTSNPNLYWYRQAAGRGLQLLFYSVGIGQISSEVPQNLSASRPQDRQFILSSKKLLLSDSGFYLCAWSVGQGALWGYTFGSGTRLTVV.